This T cell receptor beta chain was sequenced for a study of yellow fever vaccine responses in identical twins. TCRdb reprocessed the RT-PCR reads with MiXCR, giving one entry per CDR3 protein. This sample has thousands of distinct CDR3 sequences, with roughly 76% found just once. Comment on this clonotype: What it binds is not known.

The germline V and J ends were trimmed by 0 bases and 5 bases, with 16 bases remaining between them. The CDR3 loop spans 15 amino acids. The germline CDR1 and CDR2 sequences are DFQATT and SNEGSKA (reference sequence). Study-wide findings and caveats: Twins' vaccine T cell response reportedly gave the appearance of partial convergence and partial personalization.

The sequencing here drew on T cells from blood (PBMCs), unsorted or a sorted subset (not recorded which), taken before or after yellow fever vaccination (not recorded which). This TCR was sampled from a woman aged 18-29 years who received the yellow fever vaccine. The chain couples TRBV20-1 to TRBJ2-5; D uncertain. Here the CDR3 reads CSARDLTGLGETQYF. The CDR3 DNA reads as TGCAGTGCTAGAGATTTGACCGGGCTCGGGGAGACCCAGTACTTC.